These 8 T cell receptor beta chains were sequenced from one sample in a study of technical replicates of blood from several donors. Assay used: immunoSEQ multiplex PCR; TCRdb lists only in-frame clones, some missing. The data contain about 56,000 clones, around 96% of them singletons. The sequencing input was PBMCs. These TCRs come from a human donor in good health. Some clones in this sample may be carry-over from other donors' samples.

The J gene is TRBJ1-3, the V gene TRBV19, with no clear D. The CDR3 extends over 16 amino acids. The V end lost 3 bases, the J end lost 0 bases, and 12 bases lay between the germline ends. Looked up from germline, CDR1 is LNHDA and CDR2 is SQIVND (reference sequence). This chain's CDR3 is CASSMGSTISGNTIYF. The CDR3 nucleotides are TGTGCCAGTAGTATGGGGAGCACGATCTCTGGAAACACCATATATTTT.

The chain uses TRBV4-3 and TRBJ2-3; D is perhaps TRBD2 (7 bases). The length of the CDR3 is 15 residues. From germline, CDR1 is LGHNA and CDR2 YSLEER. The V end lost 0 bases, the J end lost 4 bases, and 11 bases lay between the germline ends. CDR3 amino acids: CASSQERGAADTQYF. The CDR3 nucleotides are TGCGCCAGCAGCCAAGAACGGGGGGCCGCAGATACGCAGTATTTT.

This chain links TRBV2 with TRBJ1-5, with D tentatively TRBD1 (6 bases). Germline V gene sequence: CDR1 SNHLY, CDR2 FYNNEI. The V end lost 4 bases, the J end lost 5 bases, and 9 bases lay between the germline ends. The CDR3 loop spans 13 amino acids. CDR3 nucleotide sequence: TGTGCCAGCAGTGTAGGGGGATATCAGCCCCAGCATTTT. Protein product: CASSVGGYQPQHF.

V gene TRBV11-2 combines with J gene TRBJ1-2; TRBD1 matches 11 bases. This CDR3 has 14 amino acids. Germline V lookup: CDR1 SGHAT, CDR2 FQNNGV. V lost 3 bases and J lost 6; bases outside the gene matches: 3. Here the CDR3 reads CASSFTGQGDGYTF. The CDR3 DNA follows: TGTGCCAGCAGCTTCACGGGACAGGGGGATGGCTACACCTTC.

This sequence joins TRBV7-2 and TRBJ2-1; 8 bases agree with TRBD2. CDR1 is SGHTA and CDR2 is FQGNSA in the germline V gene. CDR3 length: 15 amino acids. V lost 5 bases and J lost 7; bases outside the gene matches: 10. The CDR3 spells CASSQLSGAQNEQFF. The CDR3 DNA reads as TGTGCCAGCAGCCAACTTAGCGGGGCCCAGAATGAGCAGTTCTTC.

The chain uses TRBV4-3 and TRBJ2-7, with TRBD2 matching 9 bases. Germline V gene sequence: CDR1 LGHNA, CDR2 YSLEER. This CDR3 is 16 amino acids long. J lost 3 bases, V lost 0 bases, and 6 bases had no gene match. This CDR3 reads CASSQDWAGGSYEQYF. The CDR3 DNA reads TGCGCCAGCAGCCAAGATTGGGCGGGGGGGAGCTACGAGCAGTACTTC.

The CDR3 DNA sequence: TGTGCCAGCAGCCAAGCGGGGGGTGCTGAAAAACTGTTTTTT. Amino acids: CASSQAGGAEKLFF. This chain links TRBV14 with TRBJ1-4; a possible D gene is TRBD1 (5 bases). V was clipped by 1 base and J by 7 bases, with 10 bases between them. The CDR3 totals 14 residues. The germline V gene encodes CDR1 SGHDN and CDR2 FVKESK.

The chain employs TRBV30 and TRBJ2-1, with D unclear. The CDR3 runs to 14 residues. CDR1 GTSNPN and CDR2 SVGIG come from the germline V gene (reference sequence). The V end lost 2 bases, the J end lost 3 bases, and 11 bases lay between the germline ends. In DNA form, the CDR3 reads TGTGCCTGGAGTCCGGGTACGGGCTACAATGAGCAGTTCTTC. Amino acid sequence: CAWSPGTGYNEQFF.